This T cell receptor (beta chain) was recovered during a study of blood T cells in healthy people across ages. Study-wide findings and caveats: Fewer expanded clones and more diversity marked long-lived versus aged donors. A roughly linear age-dependent decrease characterized TCR beta diversity per million T cells.

The second PCR ran roughly 6 to 11 cycles with a sample-barcoded 5' primer and J-beta primers. Every cDNA molecule carried a tag from a template-switch adaptor bearing 12 random nucleotides. A single record per CDR3 protein comes from TCRdb applying MiXCR to the 5' RACE reads. Of 1.5 million to 2 million distinct CDR3 sequences listed, roughly 27% are singletons. Each sample yielded at least 6 micrograms of PBMC total RNA. In germline, CDR1 is SGHRS, CDR2 YFSETQ. The CDR3 extends over 14 amino acids. J lost 6 bases, V lost 4 bases, and 7 bases had no gene match. Points on this clonotype: Its antigen is unidentified. This sequence may be a read error, since a much larger clone differs from it by one base.

The rearrangement joins TRBV5-1 to TRBJ2-1; TRBD2 agrees at 7 bases. The sample taken for sequencing was blood. The TCR sequence derives from a woman in her twenties or thirties in good health. This chain's CDR3 is CASSPGTTVNEQFF. The CDR3 region has the DNA TGCGCCAGCAGCCCCGGGACTACCGTCAATGAGCAGTTCTTC.